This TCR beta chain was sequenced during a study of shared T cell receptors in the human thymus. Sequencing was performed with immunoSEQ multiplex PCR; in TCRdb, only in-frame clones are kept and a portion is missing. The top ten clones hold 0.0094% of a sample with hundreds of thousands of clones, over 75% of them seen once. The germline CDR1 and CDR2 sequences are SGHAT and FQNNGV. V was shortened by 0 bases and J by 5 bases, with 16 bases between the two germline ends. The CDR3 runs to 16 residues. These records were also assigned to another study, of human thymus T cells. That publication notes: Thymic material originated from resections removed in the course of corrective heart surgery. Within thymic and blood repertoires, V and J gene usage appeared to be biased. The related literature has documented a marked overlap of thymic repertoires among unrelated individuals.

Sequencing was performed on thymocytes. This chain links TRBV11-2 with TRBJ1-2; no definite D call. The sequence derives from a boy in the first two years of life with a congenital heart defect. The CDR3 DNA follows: TGTGCCAGCAGCTTAGATGTAACGGAGAGGGATTATGGCTACACCTTC. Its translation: CASSLDVTERDYGYTF.